This T cell receptor (beta chain) emerged from a study of cytomegalovirus exposure and HLA in healthy donors. In the study overall: Per a later analysis, the 666 first-cohort and 120 validation repertoires shared one platform.

The V gene lost 3 bases and the J gene lost 0 bases, with 12 bases spanning the gap. Germline CDR1 reads GTSNPN; CDR2 reads SVGIG (reference sequence). The CDR3 has 14 residues. Only in-frame clones appear in the TCRdb table, and some are missing; sequencing was by immunoSEQ multiplex PCR. The sample lists around 120,000 clones, around 86% occurring once. Concerning this clone itself: Its antigen is currently unknown.

Regarding the study as a whole: First-cohort TCR clusters were later found to tend to co-occur in the 130 or so validation repertoires. Among TCR sequences, most were rare, though some public TCRs appeared in many donors. About 150 TCR beta chains were listed as cytomegalovirus-associated.

The sequenced material came from PBMCs. This chain joins TRBV30 and TRBJ2-7, with D tentatively TRBD1 (5 bases). The source of this sequence is a man aged 18 to 29 in good health and CMV-seronegative. This CDR3 is CAWRLTASSYEQYF. CDR3 nucleotides: TGTGCCTGGAGGTTGACAGCGAGCTCCTACGAGCAGTACTTC. Complete variable domain (other parts from reference TRBV30 and TRBJ2-7): SQTIHQWPATLVQPVGSPLSLECTVEGTSNPNLYWYRQAAGRGLQLLFYSVGIGQISSEVPQNLSASRPQDRQFILSSKKLLLSDSGFYLCAWRLTASSYEQYFGPGTRLTVT.